These 21 T cell receptor beta chains share one sample of origin, sequenced in a study of cytomegalovirus exposure and HLA in healthy donors. PCR involved 60 Vbeta and 13 Jbeta primers. Profiling relied on immunoSEQ multiplex PCR, and the TCRdb table lists in-frame clones only, not all of them. The data show under 95,000 clones, about three quarters seen once. Sequenced material: PBMCs. These TCRs come from a man younger than 45 in good health and CMV-seropositive.

This chain connects TRBV7-8 to TRBJ2-3; 7 bases line up with TRBD2. Looked up from germline, CDR1 is SGHVS and CDR2 is FQNEAQ. After removal of 5 bases from V and 4 bases from J, the junction contained 15 bases not matched to a gene. The CDR3 totals 17 residues. The CDR3 reads CASSVTPTLAHPDTQYF. The CDR3 nucleotides read TGTGCCAGCAGCGTAACTCCGACACTAGCGCATCCAGATACGCAGTATTTT.

This chain joins TRBV5-1 and TRBJ1-3; TRBD1 aligns across 12 bases. The length of the CDR3 is 18 residues. Trimming removed 4 bases from V and 0 bases from J; junction bases left unmatched: 8. Germline CDR1 is SGHRS and CDR2 is YFSETQ. The CDR3 sequence is CASSDGTGGFLSGNTIYF. Written as DNA, the CDR3 is TGCGCCAGCAGCGATGGGACAGGGGGCTTCCTCTCTGGAAACACCATATATTTT.

This clone was detected a few times. The chain carries TRBV5-1 and TRBJ2-5; 11 bases agree with TRBD2. The CDR3 contains 17 residues. J was trimmed by 3 bases and V by 0 bases; bases with no gene match: 7. In germline, CDR1 is SGHRS, CDR2 YFSETQ. The CDR3 DNA follows: TGCGCCAGCAGCTTGGGGACTAGCGGGCCCATTGAAGAGACCCAGTACTTC. As protein: CASSLGTSGPIEETQYF. Variable domain in full (rest from reference TRBV5-1 and TRBJ2-5): KAGVTQTPRYLIKTRGQQVTLSCSPISGHRSVSWYQQTPGQGLQFLFEYFSETQRNKGNFPGRFSGRQFSNSRSEMNVSTLELGDSALYLCASSLGTSGPIEETQYFGPGTRLLVL.

This chain links TRBV30 with TRBJ1-1; TRBD1 is a possible D gene (5 bases). The CDR3 has 11 residues. The germline CDR1 and CDR2 sequences are GTSNPN and SVGIG (reference sequence). V was pared by 8 bases and J by 7 bases, with 14 bases between. The CDR3 bases are TGTGCCGGGGCCCCCGGGGGTGAAGCTTTCTTT. Its translation: CAGAPGGEAFF.

This clone was picked up a small number of times. The V call is TRBV28, the J call TRBJ1-1, with D perhaps matching TRBD1 (6 bases). V lost 6 bases and J 3 bases, leaving 14 bases between the germline ends. Looked up from germline, CDR1 is MDHEN and CDR2 is SYDVKM. The CDR3 spans 14 residues. The CDR3 sequence: CASRSGAGHTEAFF. The CDR3 nucleotides are TGTGCCAGCAGATCAGGGGCCGGACACACTGAAGCTTTCTTT.

The rearrangement joins TRBV19 to TRBJ1-5, with D uncertain. Germline assignment: CDR1 LNHDA and CDR2 SQIVND (reference sequence). This CDR3 region has 14 residues. V was cut by 1 base and J by 5 bases, with 9 bases left in between. In DNA, the CDR3 is TGTGCCAGTAGTATAGTACAGTCCGATCAGCCCCAGCATTTT. This sequence encodes CASSIVQSDQPQHF.

This chain uses TRBV6-5 with TRBJ2-5, with 9 bases that match TRBD2. The V gene end was trimmed by 5 bases and the J gene end by 5 bases; junction bases not matched to a gene: 9. The CDR3 is 15 amino acids. CDR1 MNHEY and CDR2 SVGAGI come from the germline V gene. Here the CDR3 reads CASSRGGGAGETQYF. The CDR3 DNA sequence: TGTGCCAGCAGTCGAGGCGGGGGGGCAGGGGAGACCCAGTACTTC.

A few counts support this clone. DNA of the CDR3: TGCGCCAGCGCCGGGACAGGGGGGACAGATACGCAGTATTTT. This encodes CASAGTGGTDTQYF. The gene calls are TRBV5-1 and TRBJ2-3, with TRBD1 matching over 11 bases. CDR1 is SGHRS, CDR2 YFSETQ, per germline. The CDR3 loop spans 14 amino acids. V shed 7 bases and J 3 bases; nucleotides not matched to a gene: 4.

The rearrangement joins TRBV28 to TRBJ1-1; 8 bases are shared with TRBD1. The CDR3 covers 15 residues. Germline values: CDR1 MDHEN, CDR2 SYDVKM. Trimming cost V 7 bases and J 0 bases; bases outside gene matches: 7. The CDR3 DNA reads as TGTGCCAGCACCGACAGGGACAGGTTGAACACTGAAGCTTTCTTT. Translation gives CASTDRDRLNTEAFF.

This clone was observed a few times. The chain is built from TRBV13 and TRBJ2-3, with TRBD2 identical over 9 bases. In germline, CDR1 is PRHDT, CDR2 FYEKMQ (reference sequence). The CDR3 consists of 18 residues. The V and J ends lost 1 base and 2 bases, in that order; junction bases with no gene match: 10. The CDR3 DNA is TGTGCCAGCAGCTTAGTGGCGGGGGGGCCCCCATACACAGATACGCAGTATTTT. Its protein is CASSLVAGGPPYTDTQYF.

The genes are TRBV30 and TRBJ1-1; D ambiguous. This CDR3 region has 14 residues. The germline V gene has CDR1 GTSNPN and CDR2 SVGIG (reference sequence). The V and J ends lost 4 bases and 3 bases respectively, with 15 bases between them. The CDR3 region is CAWTRVVGDTEAFF. In nucleotides, the CDR3 is TGTGCCTGGACCCGGGTTGTGGGAGACACTGAAGCTTTCTTT.

This clone showed up just a few times. This chain joins TRBV6-5 and TRBJ2-6; tentatively, D is TRBD1 (5 bases). CDR1 is MNHEY, CDR2 SVGAGI, per germline. The CDR3 is 15 amino acids. Deletions cut 8 bases from V and 2 bases from J, with 13 bases between. The chain's CDR3 is CASLSQGAGANVLTF. CDR3 in DNA: TGTGCCAGCTTGAGTCAGGGTGCTGGGGCCAACGTCCTGACTTTC.

The V call is TRBV10-1, the J call TRBJ1-2; maybe TRBD1 (5 bases). V gave up 3 bases and J gave up 1 base, with 12 bases separating them. The germline V gene has CDR1 WNHNN and CDR2 SYGVQD (reference sequence). CDR3 length: 15 residues. In DNA form, the CDR3 reads TGCGCCAGCAGTGATTCCGGGGGAAATAACTATGGCTACACCTTC. Its protein is CASSDSGGNNYGYTF.

This chain connects TRBV7-9 to TRBJ2-5, with a possible D match to TRBD1 (5 bases). V was trimmed by 2 bases and J by 1 base, leaving 8 bases between them. CDR3 length: 14 amino acids. The V gene's germline CDR1 is SEHNR and CDR2 FQNEAQ (reference sequence). The CDR3 DNA follows: TGTGCCAGCAGCTTAATAGGGGTCCAAGAGACCCAGTACTTC. It specifies CASSLIGVQETQYF.

This chain connects TRBV28 to TRBJ2-2, with 9 bases matching TRBD2. The ends lost 4 bases at V and 9 bases at J; junction bases unmatched: 9. Germline lookup yields CDR1 MDHEN and CDR2 SYDVKM. This CDR3 region has 15 residues. CDR3 DNA sequence: TGTGCCAGCAGTTCCGCGGGCGGGAGGGAGAGGGAGCTGTTTTTT. This translates into CASSSAGGRERELFF.

V gene TRBV2 combines with J gene TRBJ2-7; D is ambiguous. This CDR3 is 12 amino acids long. Trimming removed 4 bases at V and 0 bases at J, with 4 bases between. Per the germline V gene, CDR1 is SNHLY and CDR2 is FYNNEI. CDR3 nucleotides: TGTGCCAGCAGTGTGAGCTCCTACGAGCAGTACTTC. Translation: CASSVSSYEQYF.

The chain joins TRBV28 to TRBJ2-1; the D gene is possibly TRBD2 (5 bases). This CDR3 spans 14 amino acids. The V and J ends lost 7 bases and 4 bases respectively, with 14 bases between them. The V gene's germline CDR1 is MDHEN and CDR2 SYDVKM. CDR3 bases: TGTGCCAGCACAATTCATACGGGGTACAATGAGCAGTTCTTC. It yields the protein CASTIHTGYNEQFF.

In nucleotides, the CDR3 is TGTGCCACCAAGGGACTAGCGGGAGGGCAAACCGGGGAGCTGTTTTTT. Its protein is CATKGLAGGQTGELFF. The chain joins TRBV27 to TRBJ2-2, with 16 bases that match TRBD2. Germline V gene data show CDR1 as MNHEY and CDR2 as SMNVEV (reference sequence). Trimming at V came to 10 bases and at J to 5 bases, leaving 7 bases not matched to a gene. The CDR3 covers 16 residues.

The chain is built from TRBV5-6 and TRBJ1-6, with 11 nucleotides matching TRBD1. J was trimmed by 3 bases and V by 4 bases; bases with no gene match: 3. CDR3 length: 16 residues. Looked up from germline, CDR1 is SGHDT and CDR2 is YYEEEE. The CDR3 DNA follows: TGTGCCAGCAGCCCCGGGACAGGGGGCTATAATTCACCCCTCCACTTT. Protein: CASSPGTGGYNSPLHF.

This chain links TRBV25-1 with TRBJ2-2, with D possibly matching TRBD1 (6 bases). The CDR3 spans 15 residues. V was cut by 7 bases and J by 7 bases, with 19 bases left in between. Germline loops: CDR1 MGHDK, CDR2 SYGVNS. CDR3 DNA: TGTGCCAGCACCAGCCCCCCAGGGGTGGGCGGGGAGCTGTTTTTT. Amino acid sequence: CASTSPPGVGGELFF.

The J gene is TRBJ1-3, the V gene TRBV9, with unresolved D. Trimming took 0 bases from V and 4 from J, leaving 5 bases between them. The germline CDR1 and CDR2 sequences are SGDLS and YYNGEE. This CDR3 contains 13 residues. The CDR3 region has the DNA TGTGCCAGCAGCGTAGCTGCGGGAAACACCATATATTTT. The encoded protein is CASSVAAGNTIYF.